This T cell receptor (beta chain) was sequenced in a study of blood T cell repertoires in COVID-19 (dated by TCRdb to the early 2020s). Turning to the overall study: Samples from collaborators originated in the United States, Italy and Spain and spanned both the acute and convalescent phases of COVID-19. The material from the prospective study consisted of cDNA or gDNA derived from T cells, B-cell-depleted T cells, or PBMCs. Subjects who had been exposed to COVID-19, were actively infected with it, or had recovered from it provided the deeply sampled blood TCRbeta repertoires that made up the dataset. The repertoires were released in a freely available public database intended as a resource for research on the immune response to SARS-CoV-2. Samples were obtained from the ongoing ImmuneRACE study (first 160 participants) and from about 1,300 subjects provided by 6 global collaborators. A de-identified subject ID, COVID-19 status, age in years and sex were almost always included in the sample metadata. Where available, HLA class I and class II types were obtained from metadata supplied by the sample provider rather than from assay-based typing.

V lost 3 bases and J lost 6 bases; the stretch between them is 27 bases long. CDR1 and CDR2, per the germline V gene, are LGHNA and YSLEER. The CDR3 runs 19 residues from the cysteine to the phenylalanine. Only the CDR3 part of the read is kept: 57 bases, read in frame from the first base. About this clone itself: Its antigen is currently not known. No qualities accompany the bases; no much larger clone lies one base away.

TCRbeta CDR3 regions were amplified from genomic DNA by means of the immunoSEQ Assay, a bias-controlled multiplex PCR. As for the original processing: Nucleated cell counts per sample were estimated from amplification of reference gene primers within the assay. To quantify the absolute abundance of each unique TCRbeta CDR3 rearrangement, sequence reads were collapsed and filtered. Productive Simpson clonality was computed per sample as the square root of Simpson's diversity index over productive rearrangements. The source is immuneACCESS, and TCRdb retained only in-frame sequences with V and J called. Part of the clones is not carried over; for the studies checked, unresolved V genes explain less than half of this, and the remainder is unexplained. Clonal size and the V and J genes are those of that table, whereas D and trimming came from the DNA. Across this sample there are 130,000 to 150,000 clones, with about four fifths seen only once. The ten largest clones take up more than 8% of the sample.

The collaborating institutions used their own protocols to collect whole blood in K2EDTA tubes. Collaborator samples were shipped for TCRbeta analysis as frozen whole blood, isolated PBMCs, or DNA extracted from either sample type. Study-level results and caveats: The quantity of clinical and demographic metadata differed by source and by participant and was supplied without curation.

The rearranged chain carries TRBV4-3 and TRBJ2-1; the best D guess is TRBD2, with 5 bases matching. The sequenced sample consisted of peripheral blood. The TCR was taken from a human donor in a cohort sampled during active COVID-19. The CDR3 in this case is CASSHKYRLLAQRLNEQFF. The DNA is TGCGCCAGCAGCCACAAATATCGTCTGCTAGCTCAACGGCTCAATGAGCAGTTCTTC.